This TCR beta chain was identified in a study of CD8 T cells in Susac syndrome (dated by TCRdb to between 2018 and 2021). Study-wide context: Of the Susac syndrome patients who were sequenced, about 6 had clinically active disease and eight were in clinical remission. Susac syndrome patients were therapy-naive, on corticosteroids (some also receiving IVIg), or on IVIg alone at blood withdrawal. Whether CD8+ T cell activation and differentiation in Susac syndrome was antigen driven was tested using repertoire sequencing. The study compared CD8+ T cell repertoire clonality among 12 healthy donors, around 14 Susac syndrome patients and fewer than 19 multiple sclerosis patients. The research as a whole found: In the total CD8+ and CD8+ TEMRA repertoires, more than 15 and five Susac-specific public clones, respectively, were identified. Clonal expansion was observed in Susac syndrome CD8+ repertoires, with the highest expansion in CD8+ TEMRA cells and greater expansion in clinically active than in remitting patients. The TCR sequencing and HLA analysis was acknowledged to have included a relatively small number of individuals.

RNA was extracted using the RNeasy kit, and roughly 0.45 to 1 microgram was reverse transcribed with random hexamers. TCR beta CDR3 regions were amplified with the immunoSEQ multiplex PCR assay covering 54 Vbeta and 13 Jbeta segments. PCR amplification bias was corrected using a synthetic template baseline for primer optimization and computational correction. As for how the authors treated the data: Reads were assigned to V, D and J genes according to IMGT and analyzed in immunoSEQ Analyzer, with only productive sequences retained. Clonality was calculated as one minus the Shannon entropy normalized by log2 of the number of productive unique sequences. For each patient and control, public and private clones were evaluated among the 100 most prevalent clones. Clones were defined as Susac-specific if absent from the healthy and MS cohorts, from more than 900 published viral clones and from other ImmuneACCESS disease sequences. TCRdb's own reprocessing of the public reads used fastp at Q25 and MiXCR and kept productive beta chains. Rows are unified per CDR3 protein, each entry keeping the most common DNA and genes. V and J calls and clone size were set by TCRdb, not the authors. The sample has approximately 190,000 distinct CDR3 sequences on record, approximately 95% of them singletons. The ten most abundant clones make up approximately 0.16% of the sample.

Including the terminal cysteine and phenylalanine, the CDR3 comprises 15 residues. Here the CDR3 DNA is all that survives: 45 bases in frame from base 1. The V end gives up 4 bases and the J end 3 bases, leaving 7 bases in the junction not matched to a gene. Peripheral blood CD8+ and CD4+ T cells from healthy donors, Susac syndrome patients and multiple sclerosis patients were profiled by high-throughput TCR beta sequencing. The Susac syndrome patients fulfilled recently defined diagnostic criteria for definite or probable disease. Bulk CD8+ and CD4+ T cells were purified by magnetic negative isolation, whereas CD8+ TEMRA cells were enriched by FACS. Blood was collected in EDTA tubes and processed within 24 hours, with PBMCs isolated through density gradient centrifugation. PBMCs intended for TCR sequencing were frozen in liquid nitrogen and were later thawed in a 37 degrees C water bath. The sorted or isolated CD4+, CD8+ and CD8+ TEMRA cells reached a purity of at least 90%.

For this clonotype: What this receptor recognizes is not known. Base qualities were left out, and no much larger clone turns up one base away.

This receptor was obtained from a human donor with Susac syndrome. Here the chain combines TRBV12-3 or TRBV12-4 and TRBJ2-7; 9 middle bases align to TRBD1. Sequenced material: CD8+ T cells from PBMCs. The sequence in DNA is TGTGCCAGCAGTTCTAGACAGGGGGTAAACTACGAGCAGTACTTC. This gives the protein CASSSRQGVNYEQYF.